A single T cell receptor beta chain is shown here with its context. A junction end diverges from the germline sequence, so it may reflect a read error. The data are from a study of T-cell reconstitution after alpha-beta-depleted transplantation in children. TCRbeta library preparation incorporated unique molecular identifiers. TCRdb itself ran the PCR reads through MiXCR, one entry per CDR3 protein. The data show approximately 93,000 distinct CDR3 sequences, more than 7% seen once. Germline V gives CDR1 SEHNR, CDR2 FQNEAQ (reference sequence). The CDR3 has 12 residues. Sequenced here: PBMCs from the stem cell graft donor, sampled from the stem cell graft. The sequence came from a human donor who donated a stem cell graft to a child with congenital amegakaryocytic thrombocytopenia. The J gene is TRBJ2-5, the V gene TRBV7-9; D is undetermined. CDR3 sequence: CASILVQETQYF. Written as DNA, the CDR3 is TGTGCCAGCATCTTAGTCCAAGAGACCCAGTACTTC.